The clone carrying this T cell receptor (beta chain) was seen a handful of times. Antigen specificity is unknown. This entry comes from a study of cytomegalovirus exposure and HLA in healthy donors. Primers for the PCR totalled 60 Vbeta and 13 Jbeta. Only in-frame clones appear in the TCRdb table, and some are missing; sequencing was by immunoSEQ multiplex PCR. The data contain 75,000 to 90,000 clones, under 80% of them singletons. Study-wide findings and caveats: Later analysis demonstrated an association between a missense DCLRE1C variant and TCR beta V- and J-gene trimming.

The CDR3 has 14 residues. V was trimmed by 1 base and J by 6 bases, leaving 10 bases between them. Germline CDR1 is SGHRS and CDR2 is YFSETQ. This receptor was identified in a male donor in good health and CMV-seropositive. This rearrangement joins TRBV5-1 to TRBJ2-2, with D perhaps matching TRBD1 (5 bases). Sequenced: PBMCs. The CDR3 DNA is TGCGCCAGCAGCTTGTATAGGGGTCCCGGGGAGCTGTTTTTT. Translating gives CASSLYRGPGELFF. Looking up the rest from reference TRBV5-1 and TRBJ2-2 gives the full variable domain: KAGVTQTPRYLIKTRGQQVTLSCSPISGHRSVSWYQQTPGQGLQFLFEYFSETQRNKGNFPGRFSGRQFSNSRSEMNVSTLELGDSALYLCASSLYRGPGELFFGEGSRLTVL.